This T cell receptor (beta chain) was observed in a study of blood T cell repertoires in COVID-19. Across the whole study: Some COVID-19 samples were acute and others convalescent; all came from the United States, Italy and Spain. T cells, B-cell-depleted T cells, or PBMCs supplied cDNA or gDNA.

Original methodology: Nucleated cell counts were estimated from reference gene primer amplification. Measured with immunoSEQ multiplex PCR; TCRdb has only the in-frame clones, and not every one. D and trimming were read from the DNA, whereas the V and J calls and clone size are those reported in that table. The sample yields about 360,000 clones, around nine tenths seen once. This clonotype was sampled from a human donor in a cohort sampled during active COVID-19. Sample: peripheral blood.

CDR3 nucleotide sequence: TGTGCCAGCAGTCGAGGGAGGGCCTACACCTTC. Translation: CASSRGRAYTF. This chain connects TRBV12-3 or TRBV12-4 to TRBJ1-2; D is unclear. The CDR3 is 11 residues long. With 5 bases removed from V and 10 bases from J, the gap between germline ends came to 11 bases.